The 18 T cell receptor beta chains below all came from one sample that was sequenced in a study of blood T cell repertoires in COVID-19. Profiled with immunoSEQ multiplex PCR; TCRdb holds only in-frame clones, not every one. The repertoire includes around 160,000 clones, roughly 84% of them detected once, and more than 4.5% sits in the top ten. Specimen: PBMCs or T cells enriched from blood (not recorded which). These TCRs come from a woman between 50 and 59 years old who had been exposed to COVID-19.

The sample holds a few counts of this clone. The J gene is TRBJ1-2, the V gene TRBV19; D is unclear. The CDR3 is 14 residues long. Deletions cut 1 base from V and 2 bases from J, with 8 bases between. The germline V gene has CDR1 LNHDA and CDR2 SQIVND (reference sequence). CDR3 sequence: CASSIGHLNYGYTF. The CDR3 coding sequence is TGTGCCAGTAGTATAGGACATCTGAACTATGGCTACACCTTC.

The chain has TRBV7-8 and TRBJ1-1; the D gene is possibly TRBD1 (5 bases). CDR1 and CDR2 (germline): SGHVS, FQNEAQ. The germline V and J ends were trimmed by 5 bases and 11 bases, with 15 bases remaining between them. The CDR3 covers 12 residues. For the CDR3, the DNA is TGTGCCAGCAGCCCCTCTGGCAGGGATGCTTTCTTT. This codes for CASSPSGRDAFF.

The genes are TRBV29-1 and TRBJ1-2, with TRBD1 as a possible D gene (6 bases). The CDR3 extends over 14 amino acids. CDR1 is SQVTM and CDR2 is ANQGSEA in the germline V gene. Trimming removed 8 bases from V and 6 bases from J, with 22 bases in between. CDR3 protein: CSSRGGADLNGYTF. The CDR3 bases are TGCAGCTCCCGGGGGGGGGCAGACTTGAATGGCTACACCTTC.

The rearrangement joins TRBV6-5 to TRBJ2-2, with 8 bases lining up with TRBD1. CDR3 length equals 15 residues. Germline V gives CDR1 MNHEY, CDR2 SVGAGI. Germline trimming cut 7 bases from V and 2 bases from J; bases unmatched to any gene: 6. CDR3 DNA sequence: TGTGCCAGCACGAGGGACAGGATCAACACCGGGGAGCTGTTTTTT. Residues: CASTRDRINTGELFF.

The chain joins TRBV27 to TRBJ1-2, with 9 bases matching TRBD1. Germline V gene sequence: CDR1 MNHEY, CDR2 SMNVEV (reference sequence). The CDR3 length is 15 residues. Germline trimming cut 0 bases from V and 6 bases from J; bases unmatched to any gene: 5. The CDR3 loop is CASSLSGTGRDGYTF. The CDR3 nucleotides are TGTGCCAGCAGTTTATCCGGGACAGGGCGAGATGGCTACACCTTC.

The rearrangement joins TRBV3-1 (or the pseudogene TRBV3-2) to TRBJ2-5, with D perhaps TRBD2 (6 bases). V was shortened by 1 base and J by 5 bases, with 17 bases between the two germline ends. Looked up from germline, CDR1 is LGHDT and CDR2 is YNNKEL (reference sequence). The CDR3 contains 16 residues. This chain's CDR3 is CASSQAGSAGRETQYF. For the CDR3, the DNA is TGTGCCAGCAGCCAAGCCGGATCAGCGGGTCGGGAGACCCAGTACTTC.

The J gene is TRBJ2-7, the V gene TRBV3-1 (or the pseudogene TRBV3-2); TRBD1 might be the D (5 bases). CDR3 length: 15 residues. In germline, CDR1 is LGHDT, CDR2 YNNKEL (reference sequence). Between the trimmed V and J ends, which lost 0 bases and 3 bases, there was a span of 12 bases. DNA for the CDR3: TGTGCCAGCAGCCAAGATCTACCCAGGGTCTACGAGCAGTACTTC. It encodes CASSQDLPRVYEQYF.

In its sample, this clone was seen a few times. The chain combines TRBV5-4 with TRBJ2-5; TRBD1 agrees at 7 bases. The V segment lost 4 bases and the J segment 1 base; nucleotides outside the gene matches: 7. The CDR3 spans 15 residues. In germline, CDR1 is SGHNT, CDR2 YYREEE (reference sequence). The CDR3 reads CASSSRQGSQETQYF. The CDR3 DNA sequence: TGTGCCAGCAGCAGCAGACAGGGCTCCCAAGAGACCCAGTACTTC.

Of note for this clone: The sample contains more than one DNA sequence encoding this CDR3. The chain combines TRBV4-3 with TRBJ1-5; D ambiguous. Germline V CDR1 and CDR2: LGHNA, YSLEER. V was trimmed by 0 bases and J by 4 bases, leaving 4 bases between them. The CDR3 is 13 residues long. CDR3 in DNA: TGCGCCAGCAGCCAAGATCTGAATCAGCCCCAGCATTTT. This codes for CASSQDLNQPQHF.

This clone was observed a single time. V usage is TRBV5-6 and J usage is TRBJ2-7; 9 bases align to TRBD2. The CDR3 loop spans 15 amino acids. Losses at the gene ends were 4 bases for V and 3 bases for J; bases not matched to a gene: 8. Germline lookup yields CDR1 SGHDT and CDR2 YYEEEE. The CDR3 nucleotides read TGTGCCAGCAGCCGCCGACTAGCGGACTTCTACGAGCAGTACTTC. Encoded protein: CASSRRLADFYEQYF.

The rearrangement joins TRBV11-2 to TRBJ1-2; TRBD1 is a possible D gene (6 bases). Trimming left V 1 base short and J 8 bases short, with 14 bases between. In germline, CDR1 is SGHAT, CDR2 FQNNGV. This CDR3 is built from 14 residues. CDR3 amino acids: CASSLGNRVEGYTF. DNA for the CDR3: TGTGCCAGCAGCTTAGGTAACAGGGTCGAGGGCTACACCTTC.

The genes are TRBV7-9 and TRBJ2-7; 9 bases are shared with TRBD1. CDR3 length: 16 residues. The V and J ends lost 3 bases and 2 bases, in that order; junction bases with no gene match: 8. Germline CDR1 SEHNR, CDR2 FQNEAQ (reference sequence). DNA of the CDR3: TGTGCCAGCAGCTTTAGGACAGGGGTAAGGGCCTACGAGCAGTACTTC. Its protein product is CASSFRTGVRAYEQYF.

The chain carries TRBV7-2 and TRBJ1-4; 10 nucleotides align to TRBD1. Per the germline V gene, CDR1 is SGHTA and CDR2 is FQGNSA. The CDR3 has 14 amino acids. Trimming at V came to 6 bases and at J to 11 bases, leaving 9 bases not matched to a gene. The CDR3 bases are TGTGCCAGCAGTCAGGGGACAGGGGCATGGAAACTGTTTTTT. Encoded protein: CASSQGTGAWKLFF.

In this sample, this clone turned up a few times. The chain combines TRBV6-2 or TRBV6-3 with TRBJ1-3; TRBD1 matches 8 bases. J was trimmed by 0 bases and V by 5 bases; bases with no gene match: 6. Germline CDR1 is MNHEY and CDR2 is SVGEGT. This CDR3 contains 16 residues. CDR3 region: CASSPGTGSSGNTIYF. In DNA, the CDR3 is TGTGCCAGCAGTCCCGGGACAGGCAGCTCTGGAAACACCATATATTTT.

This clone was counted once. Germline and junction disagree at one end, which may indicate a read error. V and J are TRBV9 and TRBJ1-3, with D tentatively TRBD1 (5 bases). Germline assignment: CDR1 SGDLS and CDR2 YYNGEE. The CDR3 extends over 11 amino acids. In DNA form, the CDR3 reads TGTGCCAGCGGGGGGATAAACGCCATATATTTT. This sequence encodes CASGGINAIYF.

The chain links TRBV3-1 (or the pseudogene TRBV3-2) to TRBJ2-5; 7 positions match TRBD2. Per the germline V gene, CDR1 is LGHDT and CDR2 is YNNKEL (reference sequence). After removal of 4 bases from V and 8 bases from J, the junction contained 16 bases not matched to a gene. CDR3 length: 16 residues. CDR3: CASSPARGDYSVTQYF. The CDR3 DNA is TGTGCCAGCAGCCCTGCCCGCGGGGACTATTCCGTAACCCAGTACTTC.

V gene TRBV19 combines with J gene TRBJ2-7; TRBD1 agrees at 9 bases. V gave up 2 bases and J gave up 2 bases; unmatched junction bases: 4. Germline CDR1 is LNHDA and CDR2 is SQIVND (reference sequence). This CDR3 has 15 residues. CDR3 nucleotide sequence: TGTGCCAGTAGTATATCGGGACAGGGCCCCTACGAGCAGTACTTC. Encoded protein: CASSISGQGPYEQYF.

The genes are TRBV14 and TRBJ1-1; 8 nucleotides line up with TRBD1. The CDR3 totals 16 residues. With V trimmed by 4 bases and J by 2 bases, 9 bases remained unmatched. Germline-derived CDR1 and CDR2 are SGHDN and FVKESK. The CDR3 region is CASSPWTGFHNTEAFF. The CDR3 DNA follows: TGTGCCAGCAGCCCGTGGACAGGGTTCCATAACACTGAAGCTTTCTTT. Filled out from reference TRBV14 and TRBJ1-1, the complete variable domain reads EAGVTQFPSHSVIEKGQTVTLRCDPISGHDNLYWYRRVMGKEIKFLLHFVKESKQDESGMPNNRFLAERTGGTYSTLKVQPAELEDSGVYFCASSPWTGFHNTEAFFGQGTRLTVV.